The clone carrying this T cell receptor (beta chain) came up a few times. TCRdb passed the 5' RACE reads through MiXCR, listing each CDR3 protein once. The sample has around 100,000 distinct CDR3 sequences, approximately 10% seen once. This sample was included in a study of T-cell memory formation after mild COVID-19. This clonotype was obtained from a man between 18 and 35 years old who had mild COVID-19 (a few samples of this study predate the infection). Cell type and time point are not known. The sample taken for sequencing was PBMCs or a T cell subset sorted from them (not recorded which).

The CDR3 loop is CASSWGGRGRQETQYF. CDR3 sequence (DNA): TGTGCCAGCAGCTGGGGCGGCAGGGGGCGCCAAGAGACCCAGTACTTC. The V call is TRBV21-1, the J call TRBJ2-5; no check of the table's D call, TRBD1, against the DNA was made. TRBV21-1 is an annotated pseudogene. This CDR3 is 16 amino acids long.